This T cell receptor beta chain was recovered during a study of shared clonotypes between healthy human individuals. Germline V gene sequence: CDR1 MGHRA, CDR2 YSYEKL. The CDR3 is 17 residues long. The trim removed 1 base at V and 4 bases at J, leaving 9 bases unmatched. This clone was detected only once. Profiled with immunoSEQ multiplex PCR; TCRdb holds only in-frame clones, not every one. The data show roughly 2.2 million clones, 80% to 95% seen once. The receptor was isolated from a man aged 18 to 30 in good health. Some clones in this sample may be carry-over from other donors' samples. The V gene is TRBV4-1, the J gene TRBJ2-7, with 11 bases lining up with TRBD2. The sequenced material came from naive CD4+ T cells from PBMCs. Noted subset: CD45RA+ positively selected. CDR3 sequence (DNA): TGCGCCAGCAGCCAAGTCCTAGTAGCGGGAGGGCCGTACGAGCAGTACTTC. Its protein is CASSQVLVAGGPYEQYF.